This T cell receptor beta chain was obtained from a study of CD8 T cells in ankylosing spondylitis. TCRdb recomputed calls from the 5' RACE reads with MiXCR, one row per CDR3 protein. The sample gives about 140,000 distinct CDR3 sequences, more than 5.5% of which show up once; around an eighth is in the top ten. With 1 base removed from V and 11 bases from J, the gap between germline ends came to 18 bases. CDR1 and CDR2 (germline): SGHTA, FQGNSA. The CDR3 sequence is 15 residues long. Sequencing used blood, either unsorted or a sorted T cell fraction (not recorded which). V and J are TRBV7-2 and TRBJ2-1, with D possibly TRBD1 on 6 matching bases. This receptor was identified in a female donor with ankylosing spondylitis or in good health (not recorded which). The CDR3 DNA follows: TGTGCCAGCAGCTTAGTGGGCAGGGGCGGATACAAGCAGTTCTTC. It encodes CASSLVGRGGYKQFF.